This T cell receptor (beta chain) was recorded in a study of CD8+ T cells in alopecia areata. Study-wide results and limits: Persistence of many expanded lesional clones was seen in scalp and blood during tofacitinib. Clarity of TCR sharing across patients fell short of that in mice, possibly HLA-related.

Extracted RNA was reverse transcribed into cDNA, the sequencing template. Assay: immunoSEQ multiplex PCR; the TCRdb copy retains only in-frame clones and omits some. The sample lists hundreds of thousands of clones, about three fifths occurring once. On this clone itself: Antigen: not known.

The treatment here: oral pan-JAK inhibitor, 5-10 mg twice daily. The sequence derives from a human donor with alopecia areata. The input for sequencing was CD4+ T cells sorted from blood, taken at approximately week 52, from a patient treated with tofacitinib.

CDR3 in amino acids: CATSRDLLGNSNQPQHF. CDR3 nucleotides: TGTGCCACCAGCAGAGATCTTTTAGGGAATAGCAATCAGCCCCAGCATTTT. The V call is TRBV15, the J call TRBJ1-5; D remains ambiguous. Trimming cost V 0 bases and J 0 bases, with 12 bases left between them. Germline-derived CDR1 and CDR2 are LNHNV and YYDKDF (reference sequence). This CDR3 is 17 amino acids long.